This T cell receptor (beta chain) came from a study of blood T cell repertoires in COVID-19. Study-wide background: The samples span acute and convalescent COVID-19 from the United States, Italy and Spain. Nucleic acid was either cDNA or gDNA, and it came from T cells, B-cell-depleted T cells, or PBMCs.

The V and J ends lost 0 bases and 7 bases respectively, with 10 bases between them. CDR1 ENHRY and CDR2 SYGVKD come from the germline V gene. The CDR3 is 14 amino acids. In the original analysis: Reference gene primer amplification gave nucleated cell count estimates. Assay used: immunoSEQ multiplex PCR; TCRdb lists only in-frame clones, some missing. V, J and clone size reflect that table, while D and trimming were determined from the DNA. This sample carries roughly 81,000 clones, roughly 89% of them seen once, and the ten largest clones take about 2%. Sequenced material: peripheral blood. The rearrangement links TRBV10-3 to TRBJ1-5; the D is unclear. The clonotype originates from a woman between 45 and 65 years old in a cohort sampled during active COVID-19. CDR3 protein: CAISESRVGQPQHF. CDR3 sequence (DNA): TGTGCCATCAGTGAGTCGAGGGTAGGGCAGCCCCAGCATTTT.